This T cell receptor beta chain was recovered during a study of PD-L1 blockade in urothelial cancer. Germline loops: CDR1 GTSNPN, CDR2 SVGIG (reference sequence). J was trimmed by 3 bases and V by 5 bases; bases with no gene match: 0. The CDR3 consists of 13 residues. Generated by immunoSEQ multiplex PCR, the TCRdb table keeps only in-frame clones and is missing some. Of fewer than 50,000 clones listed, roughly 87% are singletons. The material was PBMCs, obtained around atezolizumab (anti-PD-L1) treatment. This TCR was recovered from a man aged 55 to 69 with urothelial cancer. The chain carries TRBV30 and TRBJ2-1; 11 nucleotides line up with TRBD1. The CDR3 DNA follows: TGTGCCTGGGGGACAGGGGGCTACAATGAGCAGTTCTTC. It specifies CAWGTGGYNEQFF. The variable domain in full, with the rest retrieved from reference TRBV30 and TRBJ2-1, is SQTIHQWPATLVQPVGSPLSLECTVEGTSNPNLYWYRQAAGRGLQLLFYSVGIGQISSEVPQNLSASRPQDRQFILSSKKLLLSDSGFYLCAWGTGGYNEQFFGPGTRLTVL.